Detailed here is one T cell receptor (beta chain). Its target is unknown. These data originate in a study of cytomegalovirus exposure and HLA in healthy donors. This CDR3 contains 17 residues. Germline CDR1 reads SGHAT; CDR2 reads FQNNGV. The V gene end was trimmed by 0 bases and the J gene end by 1 base; junction bases not matched to a gene: 7. Whole-study findings and limits: It was reported that TCR beta sequences correctly inferred the HLA-A and HLA-B alleles for most subjects.

The PCR had 60 Vbeta and 13 Jbeta primers. The method was immunoSEQ multiplex PCR; TCRdb's version includes in-frame clones alone and lacks a portion of them. The sample yields over 100,000 clones, of which the top ten take up roughly 3.6%. Each donor's status was that of a healthy bone marrow donor. The sample comprised PBMCs. This sequence joins TRBV11-2 and TRBJ1-1; 8 bases agree with TRBD1. This TCR was recovered from a man aged 30 to 39 in good health and CMV-seronegative. The CDR3 DNA sequence: TGTGCCAGCAGCTTAGATAACAGGGGGTCCACGAACACTGAAGCTTTCTTT. Its protein is CASSLDNRGSTNTEAFF.